A selection of T cell receptor beta chains follows, all from one sample in a study of T cell responses to AZD1222 COVID-19 vaccine. Some clones are missing from TCRdb's copy, which holds only in-frame ones; the method was immunoSEQ multiplex PCR. The sample shows 150,000 or so clones, less than 90% of them seen only once. This sample comprised peripheral blood, obtained on day 0 of AZD1222 vaccination. These receptors originate from an adult in good health. Both conserved end residues are part of each CDR3. D genes are given only for firm matches. Clone size, where shown, is once, few, many, or a class for clones that have expanded.

d_call	clone_size	j_call	v_call	cdr3_aa	cdr3_nt
TRBD2	-	TRBJ2-7	TRBV5-1	CASRPRAGDSYEQYF	TGCGCCAGCCGCCCAAGAGCGGGGGATAGCTACGAGCAGTACTTC
-	-	TRBJ1-5	TRBV2	CASSGAGANQPQHF	TGTGCCAGCAGTGGGGCAGGGGCAAATCAGCCCCAGCATTTT
-	-	TRBJ2-3	TRBV4-1	CASSPIRGSLTDTQYF	TGCGCCAGCAGCCCGATTCGGGGGTCACTCACAGATACGCAGTATTTT
-	-	TRBJ1-1	TRBV18	CASSPGQPKEAFF	TGTGCCAGCTCACCGGGACAACCGAAGGAGGCTTTCTTT
-	few	TRBJ2-2	TRBV12-5	CASGLVVRSETGELFF	TGTGCTAGTGGTTTGGTAGTTCGTTCGGAGACCGGGGAGCTGTTTTTT
-	-	TRBJ2-7	TRBV24-1	CATSVASTPYEQYF	TGTGCCACCAGTGTCGCCAGTACCCCCTACGAGCAGTACTTC
-	few	TRBJ2-3	TRBV29-1	CSVSGSYTDTQYF	TGCAGCGTTAGCGGGTCCTACACAGATACGCAGTATTTT
-	-	TRBJ1-1	TRBV4-2	CASSQGVSQMNTEAFF	TGTGCCAGCAGCCAAGGAGTCTCACAGATGAACACTGAAGCTTTCTTT
TRBD2	-	TRBJ2-1	TRBV29-1	CSGLSSGLLFF	TGCAGCGGGCTCTCTAGCGGGTTGTTATTCTTC
-	-	TRBJ2-5	TRBV19	CASSIGLTGNLGQETQYF	TGTGCCAGTAGTATAGGTCTTACAGGGAATTTAGGCCAAGAGACCCAGTACTTC
-	-	TRBJ2-2	TRBV21-1	CASSTNSWVTGELFF	TGTGCCAGCAGCACGAACAGCTGGGTAACCGGGGAGCTGTTTTTT
-	-	TRBJ2-1	TRBV7-9	CASSLGRHSLNEQFF	TGTGCCAGCAGCTTAGGCCGTCACAGTCTCAATGAGCAGTTCTTC
-	-	TRBJ1-3	TRBV9	CASSVAGHPRVGNTIYF	TGTGCCAGCAGCGTAGCCGGACACCCGCGGGTTGGCAACACCATATATTTT
-	-	TRBJ2-1	TRBV4-1	CASSPETDTRTYNEQFF	TGCGCCAGCAGCCCCGAGACAGATACCAGGACCTACAATGAGCAGTTCTTC
TRBD1	-	TRBJ1-5	TRBV7-6	CASSLERGQGRQPQHF	TGTGCCAGCAGCCTCGAAAGGGGGCAGGGCAGGCAGCCCCAGCATTTT
-	-	TRBJ2-3	TRBV4-3	CASSQDLGYTDTQYF	TGCGCCAGCAGCCAAGATTTGGGTTACACAGATACGCAGTATTTT
TRBD2	-	TRBJ2-1	TRBV7-3	CASRLGLDNEQFF	TGTGCCAGCAGGTTGGGACTAGACAATGAGCAGTTCTTC
-	-	TRBJ1-5	TRBV6-1	CASSEAITANQPQHF	TGTGCCAGCAGTGAAGCGATCACAGCCAATCAGCCCCAGCATTTT
-	-	TRBJ2-7	TRBV10-1	CASSESVEGSYEQYF	TGCGCCAGCAGTGAGTCTGTGGAGGGCTCCTACGAGCAGTACTTC
-	-	TRBJ2-5	TRBV7-2	CASSPGLKGETQYF	TGTGCCAGCAGCCCCGGTTTGAAGGGGGAGACCCAGTACTTC
TRBD1	-	TRBJ1-1	TRBV11-3	CASSAGQGIEAFF	TGTGCCAGCAGCGCGGGACAGGGGATTGAAGCTTTCTTT
TRBD1	-	TRBJ2-5	TRBV27	CASRPRTGIETQYF	TGTGCCAGCAGGCCTCGGACAGGGATAGAGACCCAGTACTTC
TRBD1	once	TRBJ2-1	TRBV6-2/TRBV6-3	CASSLGTGLFF	TGTGCCAGCAGCCTAGGGACAGGGCTGTTCTTC
-	-	TRBJ1-2	TRBV7-9	CASSPDRYYGYTF	TGTGCCAGCAGCCCGGACAGATACTATGGCTACACCTTC
TRBD1	once	TRBJ2-7	TRBV6-1	CASSETQTLGQGRIDEQYF	TGTGCCAGCAGTGAAACCCAGACCCTAGGACAGGGGAGAATTGACGAGCAGTACTTC
-	-	TRBJ1-6	TRBV7-6	CASSPWDRDSPLHF	TGTGCCAGCAGTCCCTGGGACCGAGATTCACCCCTCCACTTT
-	-	TRBJ1-2	TRBV12-3/TRBV12-4	CASSLGYYEGYTF	TGTGCCAGCAGTTTAGGGTACTATGAGGGCTACACCTTC
TRBD2	-	TRBJ2-1	TRBV11-2	CASSPGGAGYYNEQFF	TGTGCCAGCAGCCCGGGTGGAGCGGGATACTACAATGAGCAGTTCTTC
-	once	TRBJ1-1	TRBV3-1/TRBV3-2	CASSQAGNTEAFF	TGTGCCAGCAGCCAAGCTGGGAACACTGAAGCTTTCTTT
-	-	TRBJ1-2	TRBV9	CASSSRGVNYGYTF	TGTGCCAGCAGCTCCCGCGGAGTTAACTATGGCTACACCTTC
-	once	TRBJ1-3	TRBV18	CASSEYRDSGNTIYF	TGTGCCAGCTCAGAGTACAGGGACTCTGGAAACACCATATATTTT
TRBD1	-	TRBJ2-5	TRBV5-1	CASSLEGTGRETQYF	TGCGCCAGCAGCTTGGAGGGGACAGGGCGGGAGACCCAGTACTTC
-	once	TRBJ1-4	TRBV2	CASNDGGPVAEKLFF	TGTGCCAGCAATGACGGGGGGCCCGTTGCTGAAAAACTGTTTTTT
TRBD1	-	TRBJ2-7	TRBV6-6	CASGEGGQIYEQYF	TGTGCCAGCGGGGAAGGGGGACAGATCTACGAGCAGTACTTC
TRBD1	once	TRBJ1-5	TRBV6-1	CASSEGTGINQPQHF	TGTGCCAGCAGTGAAGGGACAGGGATCAATCAGCCCCAGCATTTT
TRBD1	-	TRBJ1-2	TRBV2	CASRQGAVYGGYTF	TGTGCCAGCCGGCAGGGGGCAGTTTACGGTGGCTACACCTTC
-	-	TRBJ2-7	TRBV7-2	CASSLVLYEQYF	TGTGCCAGCAGCTTAGTTTTGTACGAGCAGTACTTC
-	few	TRBJ1-4	TRBV3-1/TRBV3-2	CASSRKSGRCNEKLFF	TGTGCCAGCAGCCGAAAAAGTGGTCGGTGTAATGAAAAACTGTTTTTT
-	-	TRBJ2-1	TRBV2	CASRRRVYNEQFF	TGTGCCAGCCGGCGGAGGGTTTACAATGAGCAGTTCTTC
TRBD1	-	TRBJ1-2	TRBV2	CASSEALGTALGYTF	TGTGCCAGCAGTGAAGCGCTTGGGACAGCCCTAGGCTACACCTTC
TRBD2	-	TRBJ2-1	TRBV15	CATSRVYGGGANEQFF	TGTGCCACCAGCAGAGTGTACGGCGGGGGGGCCAATGAGCAGTTCTTC
TRBD1	-	TRBJ1-2	TRBV5-1	CASSFEGAYYGYTF	TGCGCCAGCAGCTTCGAGGGGGCGTACTATGGCTACACCTTC
TRBD1	once	TRBJ1-2	TRBV29-1	CSFTGTGASGYTF	TGCAGCTTTACCGGGACAGGCGCCTCTGGCTACACCTTC